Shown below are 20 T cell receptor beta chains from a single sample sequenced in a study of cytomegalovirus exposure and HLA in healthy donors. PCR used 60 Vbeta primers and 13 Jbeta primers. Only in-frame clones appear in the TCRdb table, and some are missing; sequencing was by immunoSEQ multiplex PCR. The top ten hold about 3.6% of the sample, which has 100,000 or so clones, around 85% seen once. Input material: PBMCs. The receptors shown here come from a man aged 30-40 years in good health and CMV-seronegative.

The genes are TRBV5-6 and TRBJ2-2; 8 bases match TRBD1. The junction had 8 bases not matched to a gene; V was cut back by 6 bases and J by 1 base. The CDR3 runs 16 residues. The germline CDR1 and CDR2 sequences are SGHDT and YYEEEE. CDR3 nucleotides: TGTGCCAGCACCCGAAGGGACAGGAGGAACACCGGGGAGCTGTTTTTT. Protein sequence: CASTRRDRRNTGELFF.

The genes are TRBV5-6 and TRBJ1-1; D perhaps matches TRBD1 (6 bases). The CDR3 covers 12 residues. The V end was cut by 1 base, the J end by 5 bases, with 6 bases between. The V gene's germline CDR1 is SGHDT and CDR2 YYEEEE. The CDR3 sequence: CASSLTGTEAFF. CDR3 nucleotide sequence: TGTGCCAGCAGCTTGACAGGGACTGAAGCTTTCTTT.

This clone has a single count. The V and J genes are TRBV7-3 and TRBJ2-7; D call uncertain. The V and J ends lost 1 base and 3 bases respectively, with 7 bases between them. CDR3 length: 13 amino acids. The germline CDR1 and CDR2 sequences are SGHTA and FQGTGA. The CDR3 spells CASSLNSHYEQYF. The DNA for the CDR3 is TGTGCCAGCAGCTTAAACTCCCACTACGAGCAGTACTTC.

The chain's CDR3 is CASSEWDRGQNSPLHF. The CDR3 region has the DNA TGTGCCAGCAGTGAATGGGACAGGGGGCAAAATTCACCCCTCCACTTT. The rearrangement links TRBV2 to TRBJ1-6, with 12 bases that match TRBD1. The germline V gene has CDR1 SNHLY and CDR2 FYNNEI. There are 16 residues in the CDR3. J lost 7 bases, V lost 2 bases, and 3 bases had no gene match.

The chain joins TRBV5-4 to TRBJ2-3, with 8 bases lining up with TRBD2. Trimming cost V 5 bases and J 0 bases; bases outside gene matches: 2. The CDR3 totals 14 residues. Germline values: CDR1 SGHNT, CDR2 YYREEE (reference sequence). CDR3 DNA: TGTGCCAGCAGTCCTAGCGGGAGCACAGATACGCAGTATTTT. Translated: CASSPSGSTDTQYF.

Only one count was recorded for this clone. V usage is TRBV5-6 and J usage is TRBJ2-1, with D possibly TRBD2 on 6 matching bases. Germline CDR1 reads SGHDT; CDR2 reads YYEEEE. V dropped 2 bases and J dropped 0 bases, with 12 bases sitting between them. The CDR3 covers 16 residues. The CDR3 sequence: CASSFERVRSYNEQFF. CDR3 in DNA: TGTGCCAGCAGCTTCGAGCGGGTTCGCTCCTACAATGAGCAGTTCTTC.

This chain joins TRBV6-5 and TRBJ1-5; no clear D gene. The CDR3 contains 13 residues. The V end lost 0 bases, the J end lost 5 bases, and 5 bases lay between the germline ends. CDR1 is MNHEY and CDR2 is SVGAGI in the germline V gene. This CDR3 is CASSYSRYQPQHF. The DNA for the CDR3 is TGTGCCAGCAGTTACTCGAGGTATCAGCCCCAGCATTTT.

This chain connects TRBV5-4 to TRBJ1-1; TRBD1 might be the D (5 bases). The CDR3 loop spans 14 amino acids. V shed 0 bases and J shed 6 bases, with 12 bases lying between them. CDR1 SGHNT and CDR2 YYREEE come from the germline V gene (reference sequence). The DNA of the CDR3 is TGTGCCAGCAGCTTGGCCAGCAGGGAACCTGAAGCTTTCTTT. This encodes CASSLASREPEAFF.

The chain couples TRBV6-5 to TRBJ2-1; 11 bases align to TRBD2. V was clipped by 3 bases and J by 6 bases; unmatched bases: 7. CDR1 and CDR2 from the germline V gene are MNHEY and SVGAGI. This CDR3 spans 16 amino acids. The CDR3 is CASSYSLAGGGNEQFF. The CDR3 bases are TGTGCCAGCAGTTATAGCCTAGCGGGAGGCGGCAATGAGCAGTTCTTC.

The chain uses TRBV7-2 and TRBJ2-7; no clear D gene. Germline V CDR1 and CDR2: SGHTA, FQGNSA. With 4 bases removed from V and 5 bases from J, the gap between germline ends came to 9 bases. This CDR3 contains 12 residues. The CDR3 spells CASSYLSDEQYF. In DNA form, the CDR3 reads TGTGCCAGCAGCTACCTAAGCGACGAGCAGTACTTC.

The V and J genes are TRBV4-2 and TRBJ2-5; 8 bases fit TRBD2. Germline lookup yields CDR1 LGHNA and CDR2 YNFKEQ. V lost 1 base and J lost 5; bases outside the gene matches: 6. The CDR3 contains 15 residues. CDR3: CASSQGPGGPETQYF. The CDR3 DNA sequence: TGTGCCAGCAGCCAAGGGCCGGGAGGGCCTGAGACCCAGTACTTC.

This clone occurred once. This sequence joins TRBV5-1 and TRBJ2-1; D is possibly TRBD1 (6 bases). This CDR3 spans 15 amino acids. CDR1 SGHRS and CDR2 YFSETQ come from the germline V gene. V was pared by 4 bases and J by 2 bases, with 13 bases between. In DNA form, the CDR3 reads TGCGCCAGCAGCGTGAGTCAGGGGACCTACAATGAGCAGTTCTTC. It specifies CASSVSQGTYNEQFF.

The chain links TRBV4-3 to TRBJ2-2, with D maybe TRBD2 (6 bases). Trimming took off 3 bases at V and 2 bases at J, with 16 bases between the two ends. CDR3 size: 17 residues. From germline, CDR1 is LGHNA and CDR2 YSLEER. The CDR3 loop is CASSHTPGTFNTGELFF. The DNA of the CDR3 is TGCGCCAGCAGCCACACCCCCGGGACTTTTAACACCGGGGAGCTGTTTTTT.

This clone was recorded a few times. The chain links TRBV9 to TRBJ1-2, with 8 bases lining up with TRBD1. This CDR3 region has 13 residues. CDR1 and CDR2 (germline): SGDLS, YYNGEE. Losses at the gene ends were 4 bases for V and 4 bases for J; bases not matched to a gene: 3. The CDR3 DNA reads TGTGCCAGCAGCAACCAGGGGGCCTATGGCTACACCTTC. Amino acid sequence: CASSNQGAYGYTF. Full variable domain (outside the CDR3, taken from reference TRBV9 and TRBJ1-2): DSGVTQTPKHLITATGQRVTLRCSPRSGDLSVYWYQQSLDQGLQFLIQYYNGEERAKGNILERFSAQQFPDLHSELNLSSLELGDSALYFCASSNQGAYGYTFGSGTRLTVV.

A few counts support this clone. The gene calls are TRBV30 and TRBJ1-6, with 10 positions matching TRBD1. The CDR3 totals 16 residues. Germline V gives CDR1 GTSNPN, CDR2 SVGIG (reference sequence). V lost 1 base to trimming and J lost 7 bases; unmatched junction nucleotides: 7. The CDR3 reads CAWSARRDRGNSPLHF. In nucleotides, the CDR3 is TGTGCCTGGAGTGCCCGAAGGGACAGGGGCAATTCACCCCTCCACTTT.

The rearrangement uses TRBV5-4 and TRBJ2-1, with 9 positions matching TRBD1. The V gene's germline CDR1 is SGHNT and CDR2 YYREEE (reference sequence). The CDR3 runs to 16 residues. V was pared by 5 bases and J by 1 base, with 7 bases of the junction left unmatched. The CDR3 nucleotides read TGTGCCAGCAGTAGGGACAGGGAGAGATCCTACAATGAGCAGTTCTTC. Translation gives CASSRDRERSYNEQFF. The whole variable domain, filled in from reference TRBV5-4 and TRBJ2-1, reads ETGVTQSPTHLIKTRGQQVTLRCSSQSGHNTVSWYQQALGQGPQFIFQYYREEENGRGNFPPRFSGLQFPNYSSELNVNALELDDSALYLCASSRDRERSYNEQFFGPGTRLTVL.

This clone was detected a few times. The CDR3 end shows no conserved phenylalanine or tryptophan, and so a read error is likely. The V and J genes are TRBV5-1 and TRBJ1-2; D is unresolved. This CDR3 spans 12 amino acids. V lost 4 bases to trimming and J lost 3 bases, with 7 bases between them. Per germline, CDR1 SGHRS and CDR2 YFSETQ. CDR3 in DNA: TGCGCCAGCAGCCCCGGAGACTATGGCTACACCGTC. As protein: CASSPGDYGYTV.

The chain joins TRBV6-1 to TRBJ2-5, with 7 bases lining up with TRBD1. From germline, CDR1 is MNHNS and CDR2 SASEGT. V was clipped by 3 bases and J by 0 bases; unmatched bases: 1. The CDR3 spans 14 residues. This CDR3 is CASSDGTDQETQYF. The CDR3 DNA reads TGTGCCAGCAGTGATGGGACAGACCAAGAGACCCAGTACTTC.

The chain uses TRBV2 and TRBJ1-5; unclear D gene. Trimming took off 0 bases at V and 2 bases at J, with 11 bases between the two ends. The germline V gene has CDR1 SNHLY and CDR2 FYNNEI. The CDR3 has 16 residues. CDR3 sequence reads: CASSEAEPWGNQPQHF. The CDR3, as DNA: TGTGCCAGCAGTGAAGCGGAGCCGTGGGGCAATCAGCCCCAGCATTTT.

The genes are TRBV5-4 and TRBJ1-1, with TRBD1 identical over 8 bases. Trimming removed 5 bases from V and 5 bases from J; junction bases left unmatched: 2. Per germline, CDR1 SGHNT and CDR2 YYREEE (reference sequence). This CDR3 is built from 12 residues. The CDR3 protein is CASRTGETEAFF. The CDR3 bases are TGTGCCAGCAGGACAGGGGAAACTGAAGCTTTCTTT.